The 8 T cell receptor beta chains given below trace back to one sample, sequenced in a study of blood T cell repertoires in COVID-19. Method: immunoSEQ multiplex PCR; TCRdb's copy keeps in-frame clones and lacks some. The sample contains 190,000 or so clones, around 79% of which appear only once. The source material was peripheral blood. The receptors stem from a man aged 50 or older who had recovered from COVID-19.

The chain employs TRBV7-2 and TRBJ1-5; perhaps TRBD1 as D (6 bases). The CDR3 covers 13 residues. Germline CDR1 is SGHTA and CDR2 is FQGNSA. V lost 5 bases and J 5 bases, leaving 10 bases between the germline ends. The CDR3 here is CASSRQEDQPQHF. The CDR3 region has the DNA TGTGCCAGCAGCCGACAGGAGGATCAGCCCCAGCATTTT.

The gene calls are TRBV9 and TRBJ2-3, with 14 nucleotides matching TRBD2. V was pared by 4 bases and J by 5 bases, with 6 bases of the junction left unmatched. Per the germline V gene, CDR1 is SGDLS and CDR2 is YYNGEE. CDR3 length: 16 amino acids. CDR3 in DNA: TGTGCCAGCAGCAGGGGACTAGCGGGAGTTGAAGATACGCAGTATTTT. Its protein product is CASSRGLAGVEDTQYF.

This CDR3 reads CASGGRGPTEAFF. The CDR3 nucleotides are TGTGCCAGCGGGGGGAGGGGCCCCACTGAAGCTTTCTTT. This sequence joins TRBV19 and TRBJ1-1; D might be TRBD1 (5 bases). This CDR3 contains 13 residues. V shed 9 bases and J shed 4 bases, with 15 bases lying between them. Looked up from germline, CDR1 is LNHDA and CDR2 is SQIVND (reference sequence).

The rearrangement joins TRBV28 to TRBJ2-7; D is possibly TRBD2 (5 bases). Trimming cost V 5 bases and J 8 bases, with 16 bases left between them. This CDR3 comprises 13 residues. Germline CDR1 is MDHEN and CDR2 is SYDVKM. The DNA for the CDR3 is TGTGCCAGCAGTAGACTACTTTCTACGAAGCAGTACTTC. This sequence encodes CASSRLLSTKQYF. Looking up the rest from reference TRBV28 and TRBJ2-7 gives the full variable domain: DVKVTQSSRYLVKRTGEKVFLECVQDMDHENMFWYRQDPGLGLRLIYFSYDVKMKEKGDIPEGYSVSREKKERFSLILESASTNQTSMYLCASSRLLSTKQYFGPGTRLTVT.

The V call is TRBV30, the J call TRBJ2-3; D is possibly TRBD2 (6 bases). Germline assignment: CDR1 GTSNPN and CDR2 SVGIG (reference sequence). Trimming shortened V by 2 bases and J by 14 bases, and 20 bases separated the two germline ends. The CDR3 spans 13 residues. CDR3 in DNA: TGTGCCTGGAGTCCTCCCCATGGAGGGAGGCCGTATTTT. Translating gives CAWSPPHGGRPYF.

CDR3 protein: CASSSPVAGYNEQFF. CDR3 nucleotides: TGTGCCAGCAGCTCCCCGGTGGCGGGGTACAATGAGCAGTTCTTC. This chain uses TRBV7-9 with TRBJ2-1, with a tentative D call TRBD2 (6 bases). Between the trimmed V and J ends, which lost 4 bases and 4 bases, there was a span of 14 bases. In germline, CDR1 is SEHNR, CDR2 FQNEAQ (reference sequence). This CDR3 is 15 amino acids long.

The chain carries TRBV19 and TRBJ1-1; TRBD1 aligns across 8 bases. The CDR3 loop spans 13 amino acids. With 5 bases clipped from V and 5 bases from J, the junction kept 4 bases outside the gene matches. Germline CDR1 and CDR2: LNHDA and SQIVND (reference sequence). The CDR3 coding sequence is TGTGCCAGTAGTCAGGGGGCATATACTGAAGCTTTCTTT. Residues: CASSQGAYTEAFF.

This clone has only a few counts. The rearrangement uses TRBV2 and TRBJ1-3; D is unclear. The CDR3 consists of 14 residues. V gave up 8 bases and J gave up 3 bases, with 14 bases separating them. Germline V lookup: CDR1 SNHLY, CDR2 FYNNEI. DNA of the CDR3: TGTGCCAGCGAGAGGCAGACCCTTGGAAACACCATATATTTT. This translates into CASERQTLGNTIYF.